This T cell receptor beta chain was recorded in a study of cytomegalovirus exposure and HLA in healthy donors. Study context: Later analysis reported that the roughly 120 validation repertoires shared the platform of the roughly 710 first-cohort repertoires.

The study's findings and limits: Altogether, 170 or so TCR beta chains were recorded as cytomegalovirus-associated. In vitro testing confirmed a few CMV-associated chains as specific for CMV antigens. Within the 100 to 150 validation repertoires, first-cohort TCR clusters tended to co-occur, according to a later analysis.

Germline V gene data show CDR1 as MNHEY and CDR2 as SMNVEV (reference sequence). The CDR3 is 16 residues long. V was shortened by 1 base and J by 3 bases, with 16 bases between the two germline ends. Worth noting for this clone: Its target is not known.

Data came from immunoSEQ multiplex PCR; TCRdb stores just in-frame clones and leaves some out. Of about 360,000 clones listed, approximately 90% are singletons. This chain links TRBV27 with TRBJ2-7, with TRBD1 as a possible D gene (5 bases). The sequencing sample was made of PBMCs. The clonotype comes from a woman under 30 in good health and CMV-seronegative. CDR3 sequence reads: CASSLFVQGGGYEQYF. CDR3 DNA sequence: TGTGCCAGCAGTTTATTCGTTCAGGGCGGTGGCTACGAGCAGTACTTC.